This T cell receptor (beta chain) came from a study of blood T cells in healthy people across ages. V was shortened by 4 bases and J by 5 bases, with 9 bases between the two germline ends. The germline V gene encodes CDR1 SQVTM and CDR2 ANQGSEA. CDR3 length equals 12 residues. This clonotype occurred a few times. Together with a sample-barcoded 5' primer, a J-beta primer mix was included in a second PCR lasting roughly 6 to 12 cycles. Via MiXCR, TCRdb re-called the 5' RACE reads, giving one row per CDR3 protein. The sample includes about 580,000 distinct CDR3 sequences, 40% to 50% of them seen just once. The total RNA that was extracted per sample amounted to at least 5.5 micrograms.

Sequenced material: blood. J is TRBJ2-1 and V is TRBV29-1; D is uncertain. This sequence originates from a man older than 75 in good health. CDR3 amino acids: CSVGPSNNEQFF. DNA for the CDR3: TGCAGCGTTGGGCCCTCAAACAATGAGCAGTTCTTC.